This TCR beta chain emerged from a study of blood T cell repertoires in COVID-19 (dated by TCRdb to about 2020). General notes on the study: The collaborator samples originated in the United States, Italy and Spain and spanned the acute and convalescent phases of COVID-19. The material from the prospective study consisted of cDNA or gDNA derived from T cells, B-cell-depleted T cells, or PBMCs. Deeply sampled blood TCRbeta repertoires from subjects exposed to, actively infected with, or recovered from COVID-19 were included in the dataset. The repertoires were released in a freely available public database intended as a resource for research on the immune response to SARS-CoV-2. Samples were obtained from the ongoing ImmuneRACE study (first 160 participants) and from 950 to 1,500 subjects provided by 6 global collaborators. Nearly every sample came with metadata listing a de-identified subject ID, COVID-19 status, age in years and sex. Where available, HLA class I and class II types were taken from metadata supplied by the sample provider and were not determined by assay-based typing. Results and caveats for the whole study, not just this receptor: Clinical and demographic metadata were provided uncurated, with the amount varying by source and participant.

Note on this clone: The clone's antigen remains unknown. Base quality data are lacking; no much larger clone is found one base away.

The immunoSEQ Assay, a bias-controlled multiplex PCR, was used to amplify TCRbeta CDR3 regions from genomic DNA. As for the authors' bioinformatics: Nucleated cell counts per sample were estimated from amplification of reference gene primers within the assay. Sequence reads were collapsed and filtered to measure the absolute abundance of every unique TCRbeta CDR3 rearrangement. For each sample, productive Simpson clonality was calculated by taking the square root of Simpson's diversity index across productive rearrangements. TCRdb took over this immuneACCESS table, retaining in-frame rearrangements with V and J assigned. Such tables are incomplete; in checked studies, under half of the missing clones stem from an unresolved V gene, and the remainder is unexplained. V, J and clone size are those of that table, while D and trimming were read from the DNA. This sample is represented by about 150,000 clones; 88% of them were singletons. Approximately 2.3% of the sample is in the top ten clones.

Whole blood was collected in K2EDTA tubes by collaborating institutions according to the institutions' own protocols. For TCRbeta analysis, collaborator samples were shipped as frozen whole blood, as isolated PBMCs, or as DNA extracted from either sample type. Via the germline V gene, CDR1 is SNHLY and CDR2 FYNNEI. V loses 6 bases at its end and J loses 2 bases; junction bases beyond the gene matches: 7. From the cysteine up to the phenylalanine, the CDR3 has a length of 15 residues. The read is trimmed to its CDR3 DNA, 45 bases read in frame from base 1. Source material: peripheral blood. The rearranged chain carries TRBV2 and TRBJ2-1; a stretch of 7 junction bases matches TRBD1. This clonotype was sampled from a woman in her 70s with acute or convalescent COVID-19. The CDR3 region has the sequence CASRDQGGPYNEQFF. The nucleotides are TGTGCCAGCAGGGACCAAGGGGGCCCCTACAATGAGCAGTTCTTC.